This T cell receptor (beta chain) derives from a study of CD8+CD57+ T cells in acquired aplastic anemia. Before being chosen for sequencing, patients had shown CD8+CD57+ cell expansion by flow cytometry. Study-wide findings and caveats: No significant difference in CD8+ Simpson's diversity was found between patients and controls.

Concerning this clonotype itself: What it recognizes is unknown.

It was genomic DNA that served as the template for profiling TCR beta VDJ and CDR3. TCRdb analysed the reads with MiXCR anew, one entry per CDR3 protein. In the table there are about 54,000 distinct CDR3 sequences, around 50% of which are singletons. The sample taken for sequencing was sorted CD4+, CD8+, or CD8+CD57+ T cells (not recorded which) from PBMCs. The sequence came from a human donor with aplastic anemia.

The CDR3 sequence: CSVDLRRIGETQYF. The CDR3 DNA reads as TGCAGCGTTGACCTACGCAGGATTGGGGAGACCCAGTACTTC. This sequence joins TRBV29-1 and TRBJ2-5; D not resolved. Between the trimmed V and J ends, which lost 3 bases and 5 bases, there was a span of 16 bases. The CDR3 runs 14 residues. Germline V gene lookup returns CDR1 SQVTM and CDR2 ANQGSEA.